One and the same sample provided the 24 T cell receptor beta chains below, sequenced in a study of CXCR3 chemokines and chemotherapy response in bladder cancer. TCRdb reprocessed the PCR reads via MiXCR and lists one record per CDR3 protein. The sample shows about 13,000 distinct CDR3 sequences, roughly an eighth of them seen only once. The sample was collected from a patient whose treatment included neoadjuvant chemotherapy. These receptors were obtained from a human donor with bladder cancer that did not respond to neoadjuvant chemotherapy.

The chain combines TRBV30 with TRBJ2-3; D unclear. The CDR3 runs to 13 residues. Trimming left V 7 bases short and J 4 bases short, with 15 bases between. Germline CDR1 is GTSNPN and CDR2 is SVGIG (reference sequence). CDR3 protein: CASDAQSADTQYF. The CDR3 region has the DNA TGTGCCTCGGACGCCCAATCGGCAGATACGCAGTATTTT.

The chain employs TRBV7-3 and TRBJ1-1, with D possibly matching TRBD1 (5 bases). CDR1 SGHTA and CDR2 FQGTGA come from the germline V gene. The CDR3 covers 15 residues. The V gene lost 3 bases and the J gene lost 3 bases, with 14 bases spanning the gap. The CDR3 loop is CASSFPGGIDTEAFF. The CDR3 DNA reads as TGTGCCAGCAGCTTCCCCGGGGGTATTGACACTGAAGCTTTCTTT.

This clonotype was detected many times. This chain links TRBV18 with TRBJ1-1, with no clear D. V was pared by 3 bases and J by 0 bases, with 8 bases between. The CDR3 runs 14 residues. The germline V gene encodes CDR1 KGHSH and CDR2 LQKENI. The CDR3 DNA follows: TGTGCCAGCTCACCCTACCGGGTGAACACTGAAGCTTTCTTT. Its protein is CASSPYRVNTEAFF.

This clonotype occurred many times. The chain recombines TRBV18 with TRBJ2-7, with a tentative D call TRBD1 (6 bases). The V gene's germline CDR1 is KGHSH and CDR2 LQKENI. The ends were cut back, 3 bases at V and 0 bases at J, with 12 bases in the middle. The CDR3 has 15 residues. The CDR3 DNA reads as TGTGCCAGCTCACCGACGGACAGACCCTCCTACGAGCAGTACTTC. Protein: CASSPTDRPSYEQYF.

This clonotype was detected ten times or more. The DNA of the CDR3 is TGTGCCAGCAGTCTCGATACAGGGTCCGCGAACACCGGGGAGCTGTTTTTT. Encoded protein: CASSLDTGSANTGELFF. The rearrangement links TRBV6-5 to TRBJ2-2; TRBD1 is a possible D gene (6 bases). This CDR3 is built from 17 residues. The V gene lost 5 bases and the J gene lost 0 bases, with 16 bases spanning the gap. Germline values: CDR1 MNHEY, CDR2 SVGAGI.

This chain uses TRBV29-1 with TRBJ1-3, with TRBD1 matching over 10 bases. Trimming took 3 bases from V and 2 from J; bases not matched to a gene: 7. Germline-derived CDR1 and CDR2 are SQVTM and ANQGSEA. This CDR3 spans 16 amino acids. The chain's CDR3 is CSVEGPGQGTGNTIYF. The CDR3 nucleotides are TGCAGCGTTGAGGGGCCGGGACAGGGGACTGGAAACACCATATATTTT.

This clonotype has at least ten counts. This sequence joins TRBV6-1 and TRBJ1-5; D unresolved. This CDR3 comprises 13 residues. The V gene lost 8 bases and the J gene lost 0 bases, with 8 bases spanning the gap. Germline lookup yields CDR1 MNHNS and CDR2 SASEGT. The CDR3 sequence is CASDTYSNQPQHF. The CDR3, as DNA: TGTGCCAGCGACACCTATAGCAATCAGCCCCAGCATTTT.

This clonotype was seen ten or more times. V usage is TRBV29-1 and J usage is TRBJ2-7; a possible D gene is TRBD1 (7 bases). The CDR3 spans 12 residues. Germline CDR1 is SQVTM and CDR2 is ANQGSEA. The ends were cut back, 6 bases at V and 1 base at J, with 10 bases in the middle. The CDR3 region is CSVAGQSYEQYF. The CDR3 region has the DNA TGCAGCGTCGCGGGACAGTCCTACGAGCAGTACTTC.

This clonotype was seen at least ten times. CDR3 residues: CASSIGQGTGYTF. The CDR3 DNA reads as TGTGCCAGTAGTATTGGACAGGGTACGGGCTACACCTTC. This chain uses TRBV19 with TRBJ1-2, with TRBD1 identical over 8 bases. J lost 8 bases, V lost 3 bases, and 5 bases had no gene match. The CDR3 totals 13 residues. The germline gives CDR1 LNHDA, CDR2 SQIVND (reference sequence). The variable domain in full, with the rest retrieved from reference TRBV19 and TRBJ1-2, is DGGITQSPKYLFRKEGQNVTLSCEQNLNHDAMYWYRQDPGQGLRLIYYSQIVNDFQKGDIAEGYSVSREKKESFPLTVTSAQKNPTAFYLCASSIGQGTGYTFGSGTRLTVV.

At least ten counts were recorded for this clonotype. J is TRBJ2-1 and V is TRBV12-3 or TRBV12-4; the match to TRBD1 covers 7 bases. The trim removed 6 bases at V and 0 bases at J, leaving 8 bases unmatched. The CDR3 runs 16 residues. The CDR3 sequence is CASRPGQASSYNEQFF. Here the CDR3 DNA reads TGTGCCAGCAGACCCGGACAGGCTAGCTCCTACAATGAGCAGTTCTTC.

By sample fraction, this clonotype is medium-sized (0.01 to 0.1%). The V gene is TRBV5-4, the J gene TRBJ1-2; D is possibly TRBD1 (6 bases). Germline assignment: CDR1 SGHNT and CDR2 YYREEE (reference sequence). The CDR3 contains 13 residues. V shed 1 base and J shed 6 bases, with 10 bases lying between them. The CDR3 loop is CASSLRGLDGYTF. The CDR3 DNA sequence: TGTGCCAGCAGCTTGCGGGGGCTGGATGGCTACACCTTC.

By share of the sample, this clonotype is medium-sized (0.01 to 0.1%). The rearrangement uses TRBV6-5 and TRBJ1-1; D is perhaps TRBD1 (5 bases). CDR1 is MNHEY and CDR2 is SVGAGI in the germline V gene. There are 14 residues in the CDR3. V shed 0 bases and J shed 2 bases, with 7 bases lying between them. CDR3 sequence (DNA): TGTGCCAGCAGTTACTCGGGGGGAAACACTGAAGCTTTCTTT. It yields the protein CASSYSGGNTEAFF.

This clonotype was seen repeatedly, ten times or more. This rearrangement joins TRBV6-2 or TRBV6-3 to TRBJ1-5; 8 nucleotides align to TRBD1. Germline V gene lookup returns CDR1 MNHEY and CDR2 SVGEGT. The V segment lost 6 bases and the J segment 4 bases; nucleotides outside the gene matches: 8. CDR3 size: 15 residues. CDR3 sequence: CASRSRDRPNQPQHF. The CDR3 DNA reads TGTGCCAGCAGATCAAGGGACAGGCCTAATCAGCCCCAGCATTTT.

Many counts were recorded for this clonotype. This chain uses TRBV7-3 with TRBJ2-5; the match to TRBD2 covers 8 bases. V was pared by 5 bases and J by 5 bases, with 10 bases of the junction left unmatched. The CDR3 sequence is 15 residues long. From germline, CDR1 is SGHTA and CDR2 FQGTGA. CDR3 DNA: TGTGCCAGCAGCCCTACGGGGGGGGAGAGGGAGACCCAGTACTTC. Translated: CASSPTGGERETQYF.

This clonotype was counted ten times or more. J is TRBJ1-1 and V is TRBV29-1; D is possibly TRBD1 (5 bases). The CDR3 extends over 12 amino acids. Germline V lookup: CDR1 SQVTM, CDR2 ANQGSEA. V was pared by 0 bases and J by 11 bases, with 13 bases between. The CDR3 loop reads CSVEEWLAGAFF. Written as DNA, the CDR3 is TGCAGCGTTGAAGAGTGGCTCGCAGGGGCTTTCTTT.

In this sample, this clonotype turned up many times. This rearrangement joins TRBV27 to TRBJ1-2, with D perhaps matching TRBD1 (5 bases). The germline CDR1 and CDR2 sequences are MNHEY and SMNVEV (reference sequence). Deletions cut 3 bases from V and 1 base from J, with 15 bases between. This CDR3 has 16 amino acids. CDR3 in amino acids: CASSFFPGTNNYGYTF. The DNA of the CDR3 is TGTGCCAGCAGTTTTTTCCCAGGGACTAATAACTATGGCTACACCTTC.

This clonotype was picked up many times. The DNA for the CDR3 is TGTGCCAGCAACGAGGGGTCCGCAACTAATGAAAAACTGTTTTTT. Its translation: CASNEGSATNEKLFF. The rearrangement links TRBV7-9 to TRBJ1-4; perhaps TRBD1 as D (5 bases). The CDR3 consists of 15 residues. V was trimmed by 7 bases and J by 0 bases, leaving 12 bases between them. The V gene's germline CDR1 is SEHNR and CDR2 FQNEAQ (reference sequence).

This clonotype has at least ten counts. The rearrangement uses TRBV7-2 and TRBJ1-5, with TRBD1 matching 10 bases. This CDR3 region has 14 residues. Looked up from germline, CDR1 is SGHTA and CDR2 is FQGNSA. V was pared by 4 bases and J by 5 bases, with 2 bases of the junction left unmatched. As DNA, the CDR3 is TGTGCCAGCAGCTCCGGACAGGGGGATCAGCCCCAGCATTTT. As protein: CASSSGQGDQPQHF.

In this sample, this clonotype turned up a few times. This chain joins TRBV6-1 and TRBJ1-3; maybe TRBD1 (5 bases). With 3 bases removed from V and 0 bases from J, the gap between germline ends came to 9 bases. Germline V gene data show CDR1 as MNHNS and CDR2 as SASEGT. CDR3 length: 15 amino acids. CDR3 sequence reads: CASSEDIASGNTIYF. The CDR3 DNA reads TGTGCCAGCAGTGAGGACATCGCCTCTGGAAACACCATATATTTT.

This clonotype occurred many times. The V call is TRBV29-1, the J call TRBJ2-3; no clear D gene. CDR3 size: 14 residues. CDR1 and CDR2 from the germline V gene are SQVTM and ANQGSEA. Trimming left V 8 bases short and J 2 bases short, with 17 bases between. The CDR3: CSITAGLSTDTQYF. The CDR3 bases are TGCAGCATCACGGCTGGTCTATCCACAGATACGCAGTATTTT.

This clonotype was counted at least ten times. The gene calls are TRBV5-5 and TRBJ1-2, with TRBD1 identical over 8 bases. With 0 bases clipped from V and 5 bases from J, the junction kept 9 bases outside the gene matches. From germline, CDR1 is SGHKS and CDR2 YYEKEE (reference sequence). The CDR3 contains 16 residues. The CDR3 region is CASSLDRTGFGYGYTF. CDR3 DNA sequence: TGTGCCAGCAGCTTGGACCGGACAGGGTTTGGGTATGGCTACACCTTC.

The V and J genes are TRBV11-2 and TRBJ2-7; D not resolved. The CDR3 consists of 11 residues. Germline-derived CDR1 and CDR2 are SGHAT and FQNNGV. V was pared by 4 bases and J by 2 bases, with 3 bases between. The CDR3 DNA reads TGTGCCAGCAGCTCAGCCTACGAGCAGTACTTC. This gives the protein CASSSAYEQYF. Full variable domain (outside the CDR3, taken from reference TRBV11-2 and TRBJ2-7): EAGVAQSPRYKIIEKRQSVAFWCNPISGHATLYWYQQILGQGPKLLIQFQNNGVVDDSQLPKDRFSAERLKGVDSTLKIQPAKLEDSAVYLCASSSAYEQYFGPGTRLTVT.

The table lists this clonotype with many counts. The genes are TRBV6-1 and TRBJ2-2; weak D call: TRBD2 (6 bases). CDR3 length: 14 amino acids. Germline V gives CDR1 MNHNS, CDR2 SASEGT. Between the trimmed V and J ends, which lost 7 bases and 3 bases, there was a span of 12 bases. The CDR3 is CASTREWDTGELFF. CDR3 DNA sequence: TGTGCCAGCACCCGGGAGTGGGACACCGGGGAGCTGTTTTTT.

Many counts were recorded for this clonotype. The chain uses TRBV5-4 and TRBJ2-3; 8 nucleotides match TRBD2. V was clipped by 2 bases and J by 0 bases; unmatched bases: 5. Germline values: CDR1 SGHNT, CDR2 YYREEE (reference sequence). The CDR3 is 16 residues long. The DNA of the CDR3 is TGTGCCAGCAGCTTAGCGGGGGCCCTAAGCACAGATACGCAGTATTTT. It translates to CASSLAGALSTDTQYF.